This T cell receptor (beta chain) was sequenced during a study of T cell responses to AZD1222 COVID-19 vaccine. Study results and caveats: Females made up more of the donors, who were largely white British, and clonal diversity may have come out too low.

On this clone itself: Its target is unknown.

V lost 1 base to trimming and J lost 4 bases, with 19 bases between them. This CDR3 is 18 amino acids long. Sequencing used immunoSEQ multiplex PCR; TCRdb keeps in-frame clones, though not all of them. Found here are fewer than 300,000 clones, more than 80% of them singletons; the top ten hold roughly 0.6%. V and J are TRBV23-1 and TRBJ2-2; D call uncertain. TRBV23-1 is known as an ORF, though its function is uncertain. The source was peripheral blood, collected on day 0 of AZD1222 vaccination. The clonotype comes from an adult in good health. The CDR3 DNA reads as TGCGCCAGCAGTCAATGGTCTCATCACCGCAGAGGCACCGGGGAGCTGTTTTTT. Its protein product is CASSQWSHHRRGTGELFF.